What follows is one T cell receptor beta chain and its context. Its antigen is not known. The sample belongs to a study of T-cell memory formation after mild COVID-19. Study-wide results and limits: Memory sampled before infection contained some responding clones, suggesting cross-reactive memory joined. From day 15 to 85, contracting clones were balanced between CD4 and CD8, whereas later expanders leaned toward CD4+.

UMIs and sample barcodes were carried by the TCR alpha and TCR beta cDNA libraries that 5'RACE produced using constant-segment primers. One entry per CDR3 protein, called by TCRdb with MiXCR from the 5' RACE reads. The sample includes hundreds of thousands of distinct CDR3 sequences, 25% to 30% seen only once; the top ten take approximately 13%. Germline loops: CDR1 SGHRS, CDR2 YFSETQ. V was trimmed by 1 base and J by 0 bases, leaving 10 bases between them. CDR3 length: 15 amino acids. Sample: PBMCs or a T cell subset sorted from them (not recorded which). This chain connects TRBV5-1 to TRBJ1-2; D is uncertain. The clonotype comes from an adult woman who had mild COVID-19 (a few samples of this study predate the infection). Cell type and time point are not known. CDR3 residues: CASSLRSGSNYGYTF. As DNA, the CDR3 is TGCGCCAGCAGCTTGAGATCAGGCTCTAACTATGGCTACACCTTC.